Following are 32 T cell receptor beta chains from one sample sequenced in a study of cytomegalovirus exposure and HLA in healthy donors. A multiplex PCR was run with 60 Vbeta primers and 13 Jbeta primers. Some clones are missing from TCRdb's copy, which holds only in-frame ones; the method was immunoSEQ multiplex PCR. The table shows roughly 150,000 clones, with about 72% occurring only once. The sample taken for sequencing was PBMCs. The receptors were gathered from a male donor in good health and CMV-seronegative.

The rearrangement uses TRBV5-8 and TRBJ2-5; 7 bases agree with TRBD2. CDR1 SGHTS and CDR2 YDEGEE come from the germline V gene. This CDR3 is 16 amino acids long. V shed 4 bases, J shed 5 bases, and the junction held 14 bases outside the gene matches. This CDR3 is CASSPGRSGDRETQYF. CDR3 nucleotide sequence: TGTGCCAGCAGCCCAGGACGGAGCGGGGATCGGGAGACCCAGTACTTC.

The chain has TRBV10-3 and TRBJ1-1, with 7 bases matching TRBD1. Germline CDR1 reads ENHRY; CDR2 reads SYGVKD. The CDR3 totals 15 residues. Trimming cost V 5 bases and J 0 bases; bases outside gene matches: 6. The CDR3: CAISSRTGLNTEAFF. For the CDR3, the DNA is TGTGCCATCAGTTCGAGGACAGGATTGAACACTGAAGCTTTCTTT.

A word on this clone: A read error may produce the germline difference seen at one junction end. The rearrangement uses TRBV4-3 and TRBJ2-6, with TRBD2 as a possible D gene (7 bases). This CDR3 spans 18 amino acids. The V gene's germline CDR1 is LGHNA and CDR2 YSLEER. The CDR3: CASSQEVEGGSGANALTF. CDR3 nucleotides: TGCGCCAGCAGCCAAGAGGTGGAGGGGGGGTCTGGGGCCAACGCCCTGACTTTC.

As to this clone: Germline and junction disagree at one end, which may indicate a read error. The chain carries TRBV7-7 and TRBJ2-1, with 8 positions matching TRBD1. Germline V gene sequence: CDR1 SSHAT, CDR2 FNYEAQ (reference sequence). The CDR3 loop spans 15 amino acids. The CDR3 DNA sequence: TGTGCTAGCAGCCCCCGACAGGGGTGGGCCAATGAGCAGTTCTTC. Translating gives CASSPRQGWANEQFF.

The rearrangement joins TRBV7-2 to TRBJ1-1; D gene unclear. The CDR3 length is 14 residues. Deletions cut 1 base from V and 6 bases from J, with 12 bases between. The germline V gene encodes CDR1 SGHTA and CDR2 FQGNSA. CDR3 bases: TGTGCCAGCAGCTTAGATCAGTTATATGCTGAAGCTTTCTTT. It encodes CASSLDQLYAEAFF.

This clone was detected only once. The chain joins TRBV4-2 to TRBJ1-5; D might be TRBD1 (6 bases). CDR1 and CDR2 (germline): LGHNA, YNFKEQ. V dropped 0 bases and J dropped 4 bases, with 10 bases sitting between them. The CDR3 covers 15 residues. The CDR3 protein is CASSQEGTLNQPQHF. The CDR3 DNA sequence: TGTGCCAGCAGCCAAGAAGGGACACTAAATCAGCCCCAGCATTTT.

In this sample, this clone turned up once. The chain recombines TRBV29-1 with TRBJ2-5; D is ambiguous. Germline V gives CDR1 SQVTM, CDR2 ANQGSEA. The CDR3 is made up of 13 amino acids. V was clipped by 3 bases and J by 2 bases, with 10 bases between them. The CDR3: CSVEGRLQETQYF. In DNA, the CDR3 is TGCAGCGTTGAGGGCCGGCTGCAAGAGACCCAGTACTTC.

The chain links TRBV9 to TRBJ2-7; a possible D gene is TRBD1 (6 bases). The V gene's germline CDR1 is SGDLS and CDR2 YYNGEE. The CDR3 totals 13 residues. The V gene lost 3 bases and the J gene lost 4 bases, with 11 bases spanning the gap. CDR3 region: CASSAPQGYEQYF. In nucleotides, the CDR3 is TGTGCCAGCAGCGCCCCTCAGGGGTACGAGCAGTACTTC.

This clone came up a few times. The chain carries TRBV14 and TRBJ1-4; 11 bases align to TRBD1. CDR3 length equals 16 residues. CDR1 and CDR2 (germline): SGHDN, FVKESK. V lost 3 bases to trimming and J lost 6 bases; unmatched junction nucleotides: 6. CDR3 DNA: TGTGCCAGCAGCCAGGGACAGGGGGTTCAATATGAAAAACTGTTTTTT. Translated, it gives CASSQGQGVQYEKLFF.

The V and J genes are TRBV29-1 and TRBJ2-7; a possible D gene is TRBD1 (5 bases). Germline V gene sequence: CDR1 SQVTM, CDR2 ANQGSEA. V lost 4 bases and J 0 bases, leaving 7 bases between the germline ends. This CDR3 is 12 amino acids long. The CDR3 here is CSVGQSSYEQYF. CDR3 sequence (DNA): TGCAGCGTTGGACAGAGCTCCTACGAGCAGTACTTC.

The rearrangement uses TRBV7-8 and TRBJ1-2; the D gene is possibly TRBD1 (5 bases). Deletions cut 5 bases from V and 4 bases from J, with 14 bases between. CDR1 and CDR2 (germline): SGHVS, FQNEAQ. The CDR3 has 14 amino acids. CDR3 loop: CASSPPGLSYGYTF. The CDR3 DNA follows: TGTGCCAGCAGCCCCCCGGGACTGAGCTATGGCTACACCTTC.

This clone was seen more than once but under ten times. This chain connects TRBV27 to TRBJ2-5, with TRBD2 matching over 12 bases. This CDR3 contains 15 residues. V trimming: 7 bases; J trimming: 1 base; junction bases outside the gene matches: 4. Germline V CDR1 and CDR2: MNHEY, SMNVEV (reference sequence). The CDR3 DNA follows: TGTGCCAGCACCCGGACTAGCGGGGTCCAAGAGACCCAGTACTTC. Its protein product is CASTRTSGVQETQYF.

The sample holds one count of this clone. A read error may produce the germline difference seen at one junction end. The rearrangement uses TRBV7-7 and TRBJ2-5; no clear D. The length of the CDR3 is 14 residues. Looked up from germline, CDR1 is SSHAT and CDR2 is FNYEAQ (reference sequence). The CDR3 loop reads CASSSSLGRETQYF. CDR3 nucleotides: TGTGCTAGCAGCTCTAGTTTGGGTAGAGAGACCCAGTACTTC.

The chain combines TRBV19 with TRBJ2-1, with 7 bases identical to TRBD1. This CDR3 contains 14 residues. Germline CDR1 and CDR2: LNHDA and SQIVND (reference sequence). V dropped 4 bases and J dropped 3; count of bases not matched to a gene: 3. CDR3 protein: CASSTGTVYNEQFF. The CDR3 region has the DNA TGTGCCAGTAGTACCGGGACAGTCTACAATGAGCAGTTCTTC. The full variable domain, with the rest looked up from reference TRBV19 and TRBJ2-1, is DGGITQSPKYLFRKEGQNVTLSCEQNLNHDAMYWYRQDPGQGLRLIYYSQIVNDFQKGDIAEGYSVSREKKESFPLTVTSAQKNPTAFYLCASSTGTVYNEQFFGPGTRLTVL.

The chain has TRBV27 and TRBJ2-1; weak D call: TRBD2 (6 bases). The germline V and J ends were trimmed by 6 bases and 1 base, with 7 bases remaining between them. Germline V gives CDR1 MNHEY, CDR2 SMNVEV (reference sequence). The CDR3 contains 13 residues. The CDR3 region is CASSRGSYNEQFF. CDR3 nucleotides: TGTGCCAGCAGCCGGGGGTCCTACAATGAGCAGTTCTTC.

Only a few counts were recorded for this clone. The J gene is TRBJ2-1, the V gene TRBV5-1; perhaps TRBD2 as D (5 bases). CDR1 is SGHRS and CDR2 is YFSETQ in the germline V gene. V lost 0 bases to trimming and J lost 6 bases, with 7 bases between them. The CDR3 spans 13 residues. The CDR3 nucleotides read TGCGCCAGCAGCTTGGTTGGAGGCAATGAGCAGTTCTTC. Encoded protein: CASSLVGGNEQFF.

This rearrangement joins TRBV6-1 to TRBJ2-5; 8 nucleotides agree with TRBD1. The CDR3 runs 12 residues. V gave up 6 bases and J gave up 4 bases; unmatched junction bases: 1. From germline, CDR1 is MNHNS and CDR2 SASEGT. CDR3 loop: CASSRGRETQYF. The DNA for the CDR3 is TGTGCCAGCAGCAGGGGGCGAGAGACCCAGTACTTC.

The chain couples TRBV7-6 to TRBJ1-1, with 9 bases that match TRBD1. The CDR3 sequence is 19 residues long. Trimming took 2 bases from V and 1 from J; bases not matched to a gene: 14. Per the germline V gene, CDR1 is SGHVS and CDR2 is FNYEAQ. CDR3 nucleotide sequence: TGTGCCAGCAGCTTATCAGTTTCGGGACAGGGATCATCGAACACTGAAGCTTTCTTT. Its protein is CASSLSVSGQGSSNTEAFF. Looking up the rest from reference TRBV7-6 and TRBJ1-1 gives the full variable domain: GAGVSQSPRYKVTKRGQDVALRCDPISGHVSLYWYRQALGQGPEFLTYFNYEAQQDKSGLPNDRFSAERPEGSISTLTIQRTEQRDSAMYRCASSLSVSGQGSSNTEAFFGQGTRLTVV.

This sequence joins TRBV2 and TRBJ1-2, with 7 bases identical to TRBD1. The length of the CDR3 is 14 residues. Germline assignment: CDR1 SNHLY and CDR2 FYNNEI. Trimming took 6 bases from V and 0 from J; bases not matched to a gene: 4. CDR3 residues: CASSPGQANYGYTF. CDR3 nucleotide sequence: TGTGCCAGCAGCCCTGGACAGGCTAACTATGGCTACACCTTC.

The chain joins TRBV20-1 to TRBJ1-1; D ambiguous. The germline gives CDR1 DFQATT, CDR2 SNEGSKA (reference sequence). Trimming removed 0 bases from V and 10 bases from J, with 9 bases in between. This CDR3 has 11 amino acids. The CDR3 region is CSARDPGAAFF. For the CDR3, the DNA is TGCAGTGCTAGAGACCCCGGTGCAGCTTTCTTT.

The chain employs TRBV9 and TRBJ2-3; 7 bases line up with TRBD2. This CDR3 has 16 residues. The V gene's germline CDR1 is SGDLS and CDR2 YYNGEE. V lost 1 base and J lost 8; bases outside the gene matches: 13. Here the CDR3 DNA reads TGTGCCAGCAGCGTAAGCGGGACTGTTCGGGGCGTTACGCAGTATTTT. It is translated as CASSVSGTVRGVTQYF. The full variable domain, with the rest looked up from reference TRBV9 and TRBJ2-3, is DSGVTQTPKHLITATGQRVTLRCSPRSGDLSVYWYQQSLDQGLQFLIQYYNGEERAKGNILERFSAQQFPDLHSELNLSSLELGDSALYFCASSVSGTVRGVTQYFGPGTRLTVL.

The chain employs TRBV19 and TRBJ2-3, with TRBD2 as a possible D gene (5 bases). CDR1 and CDR2 from the germline V gene are LNHDA and SQIVND (reference sequence). The length of the CDR3 is 14 residues. V lost 7 bases and J 0 bases, leaving 11 bases between the germline ends. The CDR3 spells CASTPQRSTDTQYF. CDR3 nucleotides: TGTGCCAGTACCCCCCAGCGGAGCACAGATACGCAGTATTTT.

The rearrangement links TRBV10-3 to TRBJ2-1, with 8 nucleotides matching TRBD2. CDR3 size: 15 residues. Losses at the gene ends were 2 bases for V and 4 bases for J; bases not matched to a gene: 4. Germline CDR1 and CDR2: ENHRY and SYGVKD. CDR3 coding DNA: TGTGCCATCAGTGAGGTGTTAGCGGGGTACAATGAGCAGTTCTTC. Translated, it gives CAISEVLAGYNEQFF.

The sample holds a few counts of this clone. This chain links TRBV7-8 with TRBJ2-5, with D tentatively TRBD2 (6 bases). CDR3 length: 15 residues. V was pared by 5 bases and J by 4 bases, with 17 bases between. Germline V gives CDR1 SGHVS, CDR2 FQNEAQ. DNA of the CDR3: TGTGCCAGCAGCCACCCCCGGAGTAGCGGAGAGACCCAGTACTTC. Amino acid sequence: CASSHPRSSGETQYF.

The genes are TRBV10-3 and TRBJ2-7; a weak D match, TRBD2 (6 bases). V lost 4 bases to trimming and J lost 0 bases, with 10 bases between them. CDR3 length: 14 residues. The germline V gene has CDR1 ENHRY and CDR2 SYGVKD. The CDR3 spells CAISGGGSSYEQYF. The CDR3 DNA follows: TGTGCCATCAGTGGCGGAGGGAGCTCCTACGAGCAGTACTTC.

This clone was seen only a few times. The V call is TRBV6-5, the J call TRBJ2-1; D may be TRBD2 (6 bases). CDR1 is MNHEY, CDR2 SVGAGI, per germline. The V end was cut by 5 bases, the J end by 12 bases, with 17 bases between. The CDR3 runs to 13 residues. CDR3 region: CASSSGLGGAQFF. For the CDR3, the DNA is TGTGCCAGCAGTAGCGGGTTGGGCGGCGCGCAGTTCTTC.

The chain combines TRBV30 with TRBJ2-3, with 7 bases fitting TRBD2. Germline-derived CDR1 and CDR2 are GTSNPN and SVGIG (reference sequence). The CDR3 spans 13 residues. Germline trimming cut 0 bases from V and 13 bases from J; bases unmatched to any gene: 10. CDR3 sequence: CAWSVEGAGPEYF. The CDR3 DNA reads as TGTGCCTGGAGTGTAGAGGGAGCGGGACCAGAGTATTTT.

The genes are TRBV7-3 and TRBJ2-1; 9 bases align to TRBD1. CDR1 SGHTA and CDR2 FQGTGA come from the germline V gene. J gave up 6 bases and V 5 bases, and 8 bases lay outside the gene matches. The CDR3 loop spans 15 amino acids. This CDR3 is CASSVSGTGINEQFF. The CDR3 DNA reads as TGTGCCAGCAGCGTATCCGGGACAGGGATCAATGAGCAGTTCTTC.

The chain combines TRBV5-6 with TRBJ1-1, with 7 bases matching TRBD1. CDR1 and CDR2 from the germline V gene are SGHDT and YYEEEE. The ends lost 1 base at V and 5 bases at J; junction bases unmatched: 5. The CDR3 length is 14 residues. The CDR3, as DNA: TGTGCCAGCAGCTTGAGGGGGCTGAGGACTGAAGCTTTCTTT. This translates into CASSLRGLRTEAFF. The full variable domain, in which reference TRBV5-6 and TRBJ1-1 provide the parts outside the CDR3, is DAGVTQSPTHLIKTRGQQVTLRCSPKSGHDTVSWYQQALGQGPQFIFQYYEEEERQRGNFPDRFSGHQFPNYSSELNVNALLLGDSALYLCASSLRGLRTEAFFGQGTRLTVV.

In its sample, this clone was seen a few times. The V gene is TRBV2, the J gene TRBJ2-7; D is ambiguous. Germline assignment: CDR1 SNHLY and CDR2 FYNNEI. The V end lost 6 bases, the J end lost 2 bases, and 5 bases lay between the germline ends. The CDR3 has 11 residues. DNA of the CDR3: TGTGCCAGCAGCGAGACCTACGAGCAGTACTTC. This encodes CASSETYEQYF.

CDR3 in amino acids: CASSLFGGGAEQYF. CDR3 nucleotides: TGTGCCAGCAGCTTATTCGGCGGGGGGGCCGAGCAGTACTTC. The chain has TRBV7-2 and TRBJ2-5, with 9 bases identical to TRBD2. Judging by the DNA end, TRBJ2-7 fits better; the J call may be wrong. This CDR3 has 14 amino acids. Germline V gene lookup returns CDR1 SGHTA and CDR2 FQGNSA.

V and J are TRBV10-3 and TRBJ1-4; D perhaps matches TRBD1 (5 bases). The CDR3 spans 15 residues. V dropped 6 bases and J dropped 7 bases, with 18 bases sitting between them. CDR1 is ENHRY, CDR2 SYGVKD, per germline. CDR3 nucleotide sequence: TGTGCCATCAGCACCAATCGGGGGAGTGGTGAAAAACTGTTTTTT. Its translation: CAISTNRGSGEKLFF.